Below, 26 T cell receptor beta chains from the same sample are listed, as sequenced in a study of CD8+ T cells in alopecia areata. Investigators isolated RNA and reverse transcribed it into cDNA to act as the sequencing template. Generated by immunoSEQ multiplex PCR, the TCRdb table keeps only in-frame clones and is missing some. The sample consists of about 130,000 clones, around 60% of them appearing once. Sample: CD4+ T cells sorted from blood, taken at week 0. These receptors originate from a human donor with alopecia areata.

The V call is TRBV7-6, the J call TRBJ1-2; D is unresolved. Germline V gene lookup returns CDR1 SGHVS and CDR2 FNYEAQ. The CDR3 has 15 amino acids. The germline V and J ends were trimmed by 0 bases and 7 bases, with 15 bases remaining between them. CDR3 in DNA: TGTGCCAGCAGCTTAGCGTCCCACGGAGTGGCTGGCTACACCTTC. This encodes CASSLASHGVAGYTF. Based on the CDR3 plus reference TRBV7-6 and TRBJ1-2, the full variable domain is GAGVSQSPRYKVTKRGQDVALRCDPISGHVSLYWYRQALGQGPEFLTYFNYEAQQDKSGLPNDRFSAERPEGSISTLTIQRTEQRDSAMYRCASSLASHGVAGYTFGSGTRLTVV.

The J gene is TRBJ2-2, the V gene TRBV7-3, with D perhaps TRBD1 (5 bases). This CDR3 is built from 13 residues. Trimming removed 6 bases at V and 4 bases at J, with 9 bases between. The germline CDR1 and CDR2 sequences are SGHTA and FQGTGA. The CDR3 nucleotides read TGTGCCAGCAGTCTTACAGGCACCGGGGAGCTGTTTTTT. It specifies CASSLTGTGELFF. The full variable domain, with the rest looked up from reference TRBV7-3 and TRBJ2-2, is GAGVSQTPSNKVTEKGKYVELRCDPISGHTALYWYRQSLGQGPEFLIYFQGTGAADDSGLPNDRFFAVRPEGSVSTLKIQRTERGDSAVYLCASSLTGTGELFFGEGSRLTVL.

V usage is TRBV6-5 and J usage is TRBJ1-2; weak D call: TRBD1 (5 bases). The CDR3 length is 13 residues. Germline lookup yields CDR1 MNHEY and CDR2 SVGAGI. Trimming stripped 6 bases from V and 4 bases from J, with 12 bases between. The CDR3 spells CASSPGPVYGYTF. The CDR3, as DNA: TGTGCCAGCAGCCCGGGACCGGTCTATGGCTACACCTTC.

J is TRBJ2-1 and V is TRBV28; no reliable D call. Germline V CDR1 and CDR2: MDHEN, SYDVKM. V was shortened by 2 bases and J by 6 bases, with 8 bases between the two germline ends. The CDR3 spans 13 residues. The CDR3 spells CASSLLAVNEQFF. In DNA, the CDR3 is TGTGCCAGCAGTTTACTTGCGGTCAATGAGCAGTTCTTC.

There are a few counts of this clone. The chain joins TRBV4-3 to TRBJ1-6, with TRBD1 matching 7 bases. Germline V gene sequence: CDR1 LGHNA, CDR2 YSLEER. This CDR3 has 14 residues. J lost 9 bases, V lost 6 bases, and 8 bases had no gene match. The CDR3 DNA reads TGCGCCAGCAGTTCTGGGACAGAGGCTTCACCCCTCCACTTT. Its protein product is CASSSGTEASPLHF.

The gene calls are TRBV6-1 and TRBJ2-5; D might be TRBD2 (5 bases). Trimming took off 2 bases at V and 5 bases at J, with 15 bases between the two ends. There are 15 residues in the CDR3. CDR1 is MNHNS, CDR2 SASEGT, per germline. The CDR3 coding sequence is TGTGCCAGCAGTGAACTGGGCCAACCGGGGGAGACCCAGTACTTC. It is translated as CASSELGQPGETQYF.

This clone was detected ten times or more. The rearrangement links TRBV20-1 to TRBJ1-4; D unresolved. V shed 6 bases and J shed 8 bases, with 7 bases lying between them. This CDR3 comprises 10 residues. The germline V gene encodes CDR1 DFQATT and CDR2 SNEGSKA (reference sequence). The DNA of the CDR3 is TGCAGTGCCCCCCGGGAAAAACTGTTTTTT. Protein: CSAPREKLFF.

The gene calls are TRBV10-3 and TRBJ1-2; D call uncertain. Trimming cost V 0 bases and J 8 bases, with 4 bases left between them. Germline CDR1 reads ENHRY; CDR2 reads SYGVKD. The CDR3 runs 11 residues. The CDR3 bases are TGTGCCATCAGTGAGTCGATGGGCTACACCTTC. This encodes CAISESMGYTF.

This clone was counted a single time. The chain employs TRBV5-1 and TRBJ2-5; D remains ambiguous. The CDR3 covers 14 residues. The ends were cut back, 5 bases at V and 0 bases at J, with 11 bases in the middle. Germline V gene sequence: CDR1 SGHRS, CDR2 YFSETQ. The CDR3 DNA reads TGCGCCAGCAGGGATACGCCAGACCAAGAGACCCAGTACTTC. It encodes CASRDTPDQETQYF.

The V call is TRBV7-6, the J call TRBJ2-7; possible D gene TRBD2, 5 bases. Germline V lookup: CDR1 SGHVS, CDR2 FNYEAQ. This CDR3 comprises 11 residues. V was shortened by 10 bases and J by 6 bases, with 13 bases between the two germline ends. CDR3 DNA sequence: TGTGCCACCCGATCGGGGAGCGAGCAGTACTTC. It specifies CATRSGSEQYF.

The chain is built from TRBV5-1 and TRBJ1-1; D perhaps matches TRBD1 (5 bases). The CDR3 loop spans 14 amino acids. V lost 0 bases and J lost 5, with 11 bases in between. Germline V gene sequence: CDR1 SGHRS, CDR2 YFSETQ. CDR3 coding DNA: TGCGCCAGCAGCTTGGCCCAGGGAGGGACTGAAGCTTTCTTT. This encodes CASSLAQGGTEAFF. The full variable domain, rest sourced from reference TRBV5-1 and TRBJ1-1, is KAGVTQTPRYLIKTRGQQVTLSCSPISGHRSVSWYQQTPGQGLQFLFEYFSETQRNKGNFPGRFSGRQFSNSRSEMNVSTLELGDSALYLCASSLAQGGTEAFFGQGTRLTVV.

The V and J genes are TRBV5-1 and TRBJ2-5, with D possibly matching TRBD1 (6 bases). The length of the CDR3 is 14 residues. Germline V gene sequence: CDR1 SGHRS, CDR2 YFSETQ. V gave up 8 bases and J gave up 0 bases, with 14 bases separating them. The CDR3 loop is CASTADSNQETQYF. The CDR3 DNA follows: TGCGCCAGTACCGCGGACAGTAACCAAGAGACCCAGTACTTC.

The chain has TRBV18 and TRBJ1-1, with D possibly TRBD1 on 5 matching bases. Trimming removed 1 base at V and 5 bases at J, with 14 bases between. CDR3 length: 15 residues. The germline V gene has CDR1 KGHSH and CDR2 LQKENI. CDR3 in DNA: TGTGCCAGCTCACCACGCGATATTCCAGGGACTGAAGCTTTCTTT. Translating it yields CASSPRDIPGTEAFF.

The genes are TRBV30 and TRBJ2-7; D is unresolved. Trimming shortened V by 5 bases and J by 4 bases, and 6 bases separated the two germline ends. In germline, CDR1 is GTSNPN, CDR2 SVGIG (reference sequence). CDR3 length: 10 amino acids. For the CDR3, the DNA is TGTGCCTGGGGGCTGTACGAGCAGTACTTC. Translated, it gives CAWGLYEQYF.

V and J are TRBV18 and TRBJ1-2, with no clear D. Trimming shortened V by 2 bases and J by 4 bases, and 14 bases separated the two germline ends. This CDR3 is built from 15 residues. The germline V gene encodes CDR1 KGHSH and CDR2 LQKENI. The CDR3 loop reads CASSPGRESGYGYTF. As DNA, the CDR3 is TGTGCCAGCTCACCAGGGCGTGAGAGCGGCTATGGCTACACCTTC.

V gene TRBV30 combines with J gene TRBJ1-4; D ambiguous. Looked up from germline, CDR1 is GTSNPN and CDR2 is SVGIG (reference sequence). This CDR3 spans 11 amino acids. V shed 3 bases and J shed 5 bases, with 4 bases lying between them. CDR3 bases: TGTGCCTGGAGCCGGAATGAAAAACTGTTTTTT. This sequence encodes CAWSRNEKLFF. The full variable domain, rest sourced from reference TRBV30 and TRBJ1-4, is SQTIHQWPATLVQPVGSPLSLECTVEGTSNPNLYWYRQAAGRGLQLLFYSVGIGQISSEVPQNLSASRPQDRQFILSSKKLLLSDSGFYLCAWSRNEKLFFGSGTQLSVL.

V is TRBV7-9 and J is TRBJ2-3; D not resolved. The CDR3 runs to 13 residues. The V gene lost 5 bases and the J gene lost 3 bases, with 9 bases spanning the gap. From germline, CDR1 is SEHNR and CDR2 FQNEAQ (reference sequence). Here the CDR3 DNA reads TGTGCCAGCAGCCGCCAGGCTACAGATACGCAGTATTTT. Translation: CASSRQATDTQYF.

Here the CDR3 reads CAWSDPNMNSPLHF. The DNA of the CDR3 is TGTGCCTGGAGCGACCCCAATATGAATTCACCCCTCCACTTT. J is TRBJ1-6 and V is TRBV30; D gene unclear. Looked up from germline, CDR1 is GTSNPN and CDR2 is SVGIG (reference sequence). The CDR3 extends over 14 amino acids. The V end lost 3 bases, the J end lost 7 bases, and 13 bases lay between the germline ends.

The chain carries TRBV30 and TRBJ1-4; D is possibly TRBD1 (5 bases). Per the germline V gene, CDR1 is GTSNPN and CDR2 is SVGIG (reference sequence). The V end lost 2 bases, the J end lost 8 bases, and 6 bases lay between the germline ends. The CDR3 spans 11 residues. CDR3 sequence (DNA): TGTGCCTGGAGTCGACAGGAAAAACTGTTTTTT. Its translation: CAWSRQEKLFF.

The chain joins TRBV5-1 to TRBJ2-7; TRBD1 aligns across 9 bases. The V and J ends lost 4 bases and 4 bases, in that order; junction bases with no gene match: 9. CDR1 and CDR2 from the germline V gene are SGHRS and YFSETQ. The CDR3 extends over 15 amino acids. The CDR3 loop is CASSMGQGGGYEQYF. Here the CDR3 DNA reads TGCGCCAGCAGCATGGGACAGGGTGGAGGGTACGAGCAGTACTTC.

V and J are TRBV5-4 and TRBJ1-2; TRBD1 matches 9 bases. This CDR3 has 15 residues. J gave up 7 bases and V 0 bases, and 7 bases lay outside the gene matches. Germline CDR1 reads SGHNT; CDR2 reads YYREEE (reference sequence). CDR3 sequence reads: CASSLERGQGGGYTF. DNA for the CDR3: TGTGCCAGCAGCTTGGAGCGGGGACAGGGAGGTGGCTACACCTTC. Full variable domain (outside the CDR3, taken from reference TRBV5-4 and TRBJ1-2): ETGVTQSPTHLIKTRGQQVTLRCSSQSGHNTVSWYQQALGQGPQFIFQYYREEENGRGNFPPRFSGLQFPNYSSELNVNALELDDSALYLCASSLERGQGGGYTFGSGTRLTVV.

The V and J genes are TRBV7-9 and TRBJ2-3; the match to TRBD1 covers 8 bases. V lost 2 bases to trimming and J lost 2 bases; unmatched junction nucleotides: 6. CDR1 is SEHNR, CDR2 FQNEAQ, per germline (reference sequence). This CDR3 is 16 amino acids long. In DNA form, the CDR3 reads TGTGCCAGCAGCTTACCCGGGACAGGACTCACAGATACGCAGTATTTT. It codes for CASSLPGTGLTDTQYF.

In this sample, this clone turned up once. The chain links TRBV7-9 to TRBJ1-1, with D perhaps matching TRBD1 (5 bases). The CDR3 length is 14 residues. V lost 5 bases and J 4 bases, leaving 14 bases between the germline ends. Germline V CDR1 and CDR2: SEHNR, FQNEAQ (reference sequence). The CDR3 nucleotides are TGTGCCAGCAGCGTCGGGAGGGGCGGCACTGAAGCTTTCTTT. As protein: CASSVGRGGTEAFF.

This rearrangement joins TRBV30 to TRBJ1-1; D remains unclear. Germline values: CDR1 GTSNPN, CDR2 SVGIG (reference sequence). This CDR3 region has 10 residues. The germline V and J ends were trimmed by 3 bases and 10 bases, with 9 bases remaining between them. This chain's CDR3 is CAWRAGGAFF. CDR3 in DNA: TGTGCCTGGAGAGCCGGAGGAGCTTTCTTT.

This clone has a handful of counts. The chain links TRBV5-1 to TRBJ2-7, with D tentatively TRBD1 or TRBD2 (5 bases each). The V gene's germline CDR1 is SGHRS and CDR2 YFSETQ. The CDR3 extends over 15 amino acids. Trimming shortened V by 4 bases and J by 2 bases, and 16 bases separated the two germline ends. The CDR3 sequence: CASSPYGDRAYEQYF. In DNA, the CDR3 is TGCGCCAGCAGCCCGTATGGGGACCGAGCCTACGAGCAGTACTTC.

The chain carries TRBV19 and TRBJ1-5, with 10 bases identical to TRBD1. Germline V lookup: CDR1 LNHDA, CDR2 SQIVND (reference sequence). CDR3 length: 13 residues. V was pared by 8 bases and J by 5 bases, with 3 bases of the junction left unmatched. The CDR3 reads CASQDRGYQPQHF. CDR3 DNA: TGTGCCAGTCAGGACAGGGGGTATCAGCCCCAGCATTTT.